This T cell receptor beta chain was sequenced for a study of breast tumors, draining lymph nodes, adjacent tissues. This clonotype has at least ten counts. The antigen is undetermined. Via MiXCR, TCRdb re-called the multiplex PCR reads, giving one row per CDR3 protein. This sample yields 85,000 to 130,000 distinct CDR3 sequences, of which about 20% are seen a single time; roughly 1.2% belongs to the top ten. Study-level points and caveats: Luminal-like breast cancer showed significantly higher tumor–nontumor repertoire similarity than basal-like.

Per germline, CDR1 SGDLS and CDR2 YYNGEE. Trimming took 1 base from V and 4 from J; bases not matched to a gene: 5. The CDR3 contains 15 residues. Samples came from axillary lymph nodes draining the breast cancer. Sequenced: axillary lymph node tissue. This TCR derives from a female donor with breast cancer. Some clones in this sample may be carry-over from other donors' samples. This chain joins TRBV9 and TRBJ2-1, with TRBD2 matching 7 bases. The CDR3 DNA reads as TGTGCCAGCAGCGTACGGTCTAGCGGATACAATGAGCAGTTCTTC. This gives the protein CASSVRSSGYNEQFF.